The 14 T cell receptor beta chains reported below all come from one sample, sequenced in a study of vaccination and CD4 T cells after COVID-19. The treatment: roughly 10-day PBMC culture with coronavirus spike peptide pools or control peptides (ViraFEST assay). Their recognized antigens are unknown. Cultured CD4+ T cells had their DNA profiled by the Oncomine TCR Beta short-read assay. TCRdb processed the PCR reads anew with MiXCR; each CDR3 protein has one entry. Counted here are some 8,100 distinct CDR3 sequences, 45% to 55% occurring once; the ten biggest clones make up 15% to 25%. Sequenced sample: CD4+ T cells from blood, cultured in vitro. Receptors were obtained from a human donor who had recovered from COVID-19.

This chain connects TRBV11-3 to TRBJ2-7, with a tentative D call TRBD2 (6 bases). CDR3 length: 14 amino acids. The V end was cut by 7 bases, the J end by 4 bases, with 17 bases between. Germline V lookup: CDR1 SGHNT, CDR2 YENEEA. The CDR3 loop is CASTTAGKGYEQYF. The CDR3 DNA reads as TGTGCCAGCACCACGGCGGGAAAAGGGTACGAGCAGTACTTC. Full variable domain (outside the CDR3, taken from reference TRBV11-3 and TRBJ2-7): EAGVVQSPRYKIIEKKQPVAFWCNPISGHNTLYWYLQNLGQGPELLIRYENEEAVDDSQLPKDRFSAERLKGVDSTLKIQPAELGDSAVYLCASTTAGKGYEQYFGPGTRLTVT.

This chain links TRBV27 with TRBJ2-7, with TRBD1 as a possible D gene (6 bases). Germline CDR1 reads MNHEY; CDR2 reads SMNVEV (reference sequence). The CDR3 has 13 residues. Trimming removed 7 bases from V and 1 base from J, with 11 bases in between. The CDR3 here is CASKRTASYEQYF. The CDR3 DNA follows: TGTGCCAGCAAAAGGACAGCTTCCTACGAGCAGTACTTC.

This chain links TRBV7-9 with TRBJ1-4, with TRBD1 matching over 12 bases. The CDR3 consists of 15 residues. The V gene's germline CDR1 is SEHNR and CDR2 FQNEAQ (reference sequence). V dropped 5 bases and J dropped 7; count of bases not matched to a gene: 5. CDR3 sequence: CASSPGTGGPEKLFF. CDR3 nucleotides: TGTGCCAGCAGCCCCGGGACAGGGGGCCCTGAAAAACTGTTTTTT.

The chain couples TRBV18 to TRBJ1-1; D unclear. The ends were cut back, 0 bases at V and 1 base at J, with 15 bases in the middle. Looked up from germline, CDR1 is KGHSH and CDR2 is LQKENI. The CDR3 runs 17 residues. The CDR3 loop is CASSPPSGRPGNTEAFF. The CDR3 nucleotides are TGTGCCAGCTCACCACCGTCCGGGCGGCCTGGGAACACTGAAGCTTTCTTT.

This clonotype came up a few times. The chain employs TRBV27 and TRBJ1-2; perhaps TRBD1 as D (6 bases). The V gene's germline CDR1 is MNHEY and CDR2 SMNVEV (reference sequence). V gave up 7 bases and J gave up 7 bases, with 13 bases separating them. This CDR3 is built from 12 residues. CDR3 loop: CASKTGAVGYTF. The CDR3 nucleotides are TGTGCCAGCAAGACGGGGGCGGTTGGCTACACCTTC.

The table lists this clonotype with a few counts. This chain joins TRBV20-1 and TRBJ2-7, with 9 bases lining up with TRBD2. Germline CDR1 and CDR2: DFQATT and SNEGSKA (reference sequence). This CDR3 is 14 amino acids long. Germline trimming cut 6 bases from V and 1 base from J; bases unmatched to any gene: 7. The CDR3 reads CSARPSGKSYEQYF. CDR3 nucleotide sequence: TGCAGTGCACGGCCTAGCGGGAAGTCCTACGAGCAGTACTTC.

This clonotype was seen more than once but under ten times. The chain uses TRBV20-1 and TRBJ1-2; 9 bases match TRBD1. Germline-derived CDR1 and CDR2 are DFQATT and SNEGSKA (reference sequence). CDR3 size: 15 residues. The trim removed 3 bases at V and 5 bases at J, leaving 10 bases unmatched. CDR3 coding DNA: TGCAGTGCTAGGGGCGACGGACAGGGGCGGTATGGCTACACCTTC. Residues: CSARGDGQGRYGYTF.

This clonotype was detected only a few times. This chain uses TRBV20-1 with TRBJ2-3, with 14 bases fitting TRBD2. This CDR3 contains 16 residues. Trimming removed 5 bases from V and 2 bases from J; junction bases left unmatched: 6. Germline CDR1 and CDR2: DFQATT and SNEGSKA (reference sequence). The CDR3 nucleotides are TGCAGTGCTGGCAGACTAGCGGGGGGGTTCACAGATACGCAGTATTTT. Amino acids: CSAGRLAGGFTDTQYF.

The chain employs TRBV28 and TRBJ2-5, with TRBD1 matching 7 bases. The CDR3 has 14 residues. Per the germline V gene, CDR1 is MDHEN and CDR2 is SYDVKM. V was pared by 2 bases and J by 7 bases, with 7 bases of the junction left unmatched. In DNA, the CDR3 is TGTGCCAGCAGTTTACAGGGGGTCTTTGGGACCCAGTACTTC. Residues: CASSLQGVFGTQYF.

This chain joins TRBV20-1 and TRBJ1-1, with D possibly matching TRBD1 (5 bases). Trimming took off 4 bases at V and 0 bases at J, with 12 bases between the two ends. The CDR3 totals 14 residues. The germline gives CDR1 DFQATT, CDR2 SNEGSKA (reference sequence). CDR3 DNA: TGCAGTGCTATTCAGACAGACATGAACACTGAAGCTTTCTTT. This encodes CSAIQTDMNTEAFF.

This clonotype has only a few counts. The chain recombines TRBV19 with TRBJ1-6, with 8 positions matching TRBD1. Per the germline V gene, CDR1 is LNHDA and CDR2 is SQIVND (reference sequence). The CDR3 has 16 residues. J was trimmed by 5 bases and V by 5 bases; bases with no gene match: 8. CDR3 sequence (DNA): TGTGCCAGTAGTGGGGACAGGAGAAGAAATAATTCACCCCTCCACTTT. Its protein product is CASSGDRRRNNSPLHF.

This clonotype occurred a few times. The rearrangement joins TRBV12-3 or TRBV12-4 to TRBJ1-2; tentative D call: TRBD1 (5 bases). V shed 8 bases and J shed 3 bases, with 28 bases lying between them. The CDR3 loop spans 18 amino acids. The CDR3 DNA reads as TGTGCCAGCGACCGGGGCCGTGCCCCTTACCTACCAGACTATGGCTACACCTTC. It encodes CASDRGRAPYLPDYGYTF.

This clonotype was picked up one time. The V and J genes are TRBV5-1 and TRBJ1-2; D not certain. Germline CDR1 SGHRS, CDR2 YFSETQ. The V end lost 0 bases, the J end lost 6 bases, and 15 bases lay between the germline ends. This CDR3 spans 15 amino acids. This CDR3 is CASSLEGSKPHGYTF. The CDR3 DNA reads TGCGCCAGCAGCTTGGAAGGCAGCAAGCCGCATGGCTACACCTTC.

CDR3 residues: CASSEKGWGYTF. DNA for the CDR3: TGTGCCAGCAGTGAAAAGGGCTGGGGCTACACCTTC. The chain is built from TRBV6-1 and TRBJ1-2; unclear D gene. The CDR3 is made up of 12 amino acids. Germline V gene lookup returns CDR1 MNHNS and CDR2 SASEGT. With 2 bases removed from V and 8 bases from J, the gap between germline ends came to 9 bases.